This is a list of T cell receptor beta chains from one sample in a study of human thymus T cells. Generated by immunoSEQ multiplex PCR, the TCRdb table keeps only in-frame clones and is missing some. Among some 130,000 clones listed, around 94% were seen once. The material sequenced was thymus tissue. Receptor source: a boy under two years old with a congenital heart defect but otherwise immunologically healthy. Both conserved end residues are part of each CDR3. Each record gives: J gene, V gene, clone size, D gene, CDR3 length, CDR3 protein, CDR3 DNA. The D gene is left open where the match is weak. The size of a clone is reported for some rows only, either as once, few or many, or as a class for expanded clones.

j_call: TRBJ1-1; v_call: TRBV11-2; clone_size: few; d_call: NA; cdr3_length: 12; cdr3_aa: CASSPTARGAFF; cdr3_nt: TGTGCCAGCAGCCCGACAGCTAGAGGAGCTTTCTTT
j_call: TRBJ2-1; v_call: TRBV14; clone_size: NA; d_call: NA; cdr3_length: 12; cdr3_aa: CASSVSTHEQFF; cdr3_nt: TGTGCCAGCAGTGTCTCCACCCATGAGCAGTTCTTC
j_call: TRBJ2-1; v_call: TRBV5-4; clone_size: NA; d_call: NA; cdr3_length: 14; cdr3_aa: CASSRLAPYNEQFF; cdr3_nt: TGTGCCAGCAGCCGGCTGGCCCCCTACAATGAGCAGTTCTTC
j_call: TRBJ1-1; v_call: TRBV30; clone_size: NA; d_call: NA; cdr3_length: 15; cdr3_aa: CAWSDGQSWFTRAFF; cdr3_nt: TGTGCCTGGAGTGATGGACAGTCGTGGTTCACCAGAGCTTTCTTT
j_call: TRBJ1-2; v_call: TRBV19; clone_size: once; d_call: NA; cdr3_length: 14; cdr3_aa: CASSQGGSNYGYTF; cdr3_nt: TGTGCCAGTAGTCAAGGGGGGAGTAACTATGGCTACACCTTC
j_call: TRBJ2-1; v_call: TRBV4-2; clone_size: NA; d_call: TRBD2; cdr3_length: 19; cdr3_aa: CASSSSTSGGPPSYNEQFF; cdr3_nt: TGTGCCAGCAGCTCTTCGACTAGCGGGGGGCCCCCCTCCTACAATGAGCAGTTCTTC
j_call: TRBJ2-7; v_call: TRBV4-1; clone_size: once; d_call: TRBD2; cdr3_length: 17; cdr3_aa: CASSQESSGGQTYEQYF; cdr3_nt: TGCGCCAGCAGCCAAGAGTCTAGCGGGGGCCAAACCTACGAGCAGTACTTC
j_call: TRBJ2-1; v_call: TRBV11-3; clone_size: NA; d_call: NA; cdr3_length: 12; cdr3_aa: CASSELDPEQFF; cdr3_nt: TGTGCCAGCAGCGAATTGGACCCCGAGCAGTTCTTC
j_call: TRBJ2-6; v_call: TRBV6-5; clone_size: NA; d_call: TRBD1; cdr3_length: 16; cdr3_aa: CASSCHDRAGANVLTF; cdr3_nt: TGTGCCAGCAGTTGCCACGACAGGGCTGGGGCCAACGTCCTGACTTTC
j_call: TRBJ1-2; v_call: TRBV28; clone_size: NA; d_call: TRBD1; cdr3_length: 14; cdr3_aa: CASRTGALNYGYTF; cdr3_nt: TGTGCCAGCAGAACAGGGGCCCTAAACTATGGCTACACCTTC
j_call: TRBJ1-4; v_call: TRBV4-3; clone_size: NA; d_call: TRBD1; cdr3_length: 15; cdr3_aa: CASSRAQGSNEKLFF; cdr3_nt: TGCGCCAGCAGCCGAGCACAGGGGTCTAATGAAAAACTGTTTTTT
j_call: TRBJ2-7; v_call: TRBV6-6; clone_size: NA; d_call: TRBD2; cdr3_length: 15; cdr3_aa: CASSHGLAGVYEQYF; cdr3_nt: TGTGCCAGCAGCCATGGACTAGCGGGGGTATACGAGCAGTACTTC
j_call: TRBJ1-2; v_call: TRBV4-2; clone_size: NA; d_call: TRBD1; cdr3_length: 19; cdr3_aa: CASSQEAKRTGVGNYGYTF; cdr3_nt: TGTGCCAGCAGCCAAGAGGCAAAGAGGACAGGGGTCGGTAACTATGGCTACACCTTC
j_call: TRBJ2-3; v_call: TRBV6-4; clone_size: NA; d_call: NA; cdr3_length: 16; cdr3_aa: CASSDRAGDPTDTQYF; cdr3_nt: TGTGCCAGCAGTGACAGGGCAGGGGACCCCACAGATACGCAGTATTTT
j_call: TRBJ1-5; v_call: TRBV15; clone_size: once; d_call: NA; cdr3_length: 18; cdr3_aa: CATSRGRREGPSNQPQHF; cdr3_nt: TGTGCCACCAGCAGAGGCCGAAGGGAGGGACCGAGCAATCAGCCCCAGCATTTT
j_call: TRBJ2-7; v_call: TRBV4-3; clone_size: NA; d_call: TRBD1; cdr3_length: 16; cdr3_aa: CASSQSRDSNTYEQYF; cdr3_nt: TGCGCCAGCAGCCAGAGCCGGGACAGCAACACCTACGAGCAGTACTTC
j_call: TRBJ1-5; v_call: TRBV6-1; clone_size: NA; d_call: NA; cdr3_length: 17; cdr3_aa: CASSERQSSDSNQPQHF; cdr3_nt: TGTGCCAGCAGTGAACGGCAGTCGAGTGATAGCAATCAGCCCCAGCATTTT
j_call: TRBJ1-1; v_call: TRBV28; clone_size: NA; d_call: NA; cdr3_length: 16; cdr3_aa: CASSRTGTHSNTEAFF; cdr3_nt: TGTGCCAGCAGCCGAACCGGGACCCATTCGAACACTGAAGCTTTCTTT
j_call: TRBJ2-3; v_call: TRBV11-3; clone_size: NA; d_call: TRBD1; cdr3_length: 15; cdr3_aa: CASSFRGLSTDTQYF; cdr3_nt: TGTGCCAGCAGCTTCAGGGGGCTGAGCACAGATACGCAGTATTTT
j_call: TRBJ1-5; v_call: TRBV4-1; clone_size: NA; d_call: TRBD1; cdr3_length: 20; cdr3_aa: CASSQDHWTGPAYSNQPQHF; cdr3_nt: TGCGCCAGCAGCCAAGATCACTGGACAGGGCCTGCCTATAGCAATCAGCCCCAGCATTTT
j_call: TRBJ2-2; v_call: TRBV20-1; clone_size: NA; d_call: NA; cdr3_length: 11; cdr3_aa: CSARRTGELFF; cdr3_nt: TGCAGTGCTCGTCGTACCGGGGAGCTGTTTTTT
j_call: TRBJ1-6; v_call: TRBV4-3; clone_size: NA; d_call: NA; cdr3_length: 16; cdr3_aa: CASSPRGDAYNSPLHF; cdr3_nt: TGCGCCAGCAGCCCGAGGGGGGACGCCTATAATTCACCCCTCCACTTT
j_call: TRBJ2-5; v_call: TRBV7-2; clone_size: once; d_call: NA; cdr3_length: 13; cdr3_aa: CASSLGPKETQYF; cdr3_nt: TGTGCCAGCAGCTTAGGACCTAAAGAGACCCAGTACTTC
j_call: TRBJ2-3; v_call: TRBV25-1; clone_size: once; d_call: NA; cdr3_length: 14; cdr3_aa: CATRSGQGTVTQYF; cdr3_nt: TGTGCCACCCGAAGTGGGCAGGGCACAGTTACGCAGTATTTT
j_call: TRBJ1-2; v_call: TRBV19; clone_size: NA; d_call: NA; cdr3_length: 12; cdr3_aa: CASFVGGRGYTF; cdr3_nt: TGTGCCAGTTTCGTAGGGGGTCGGGGCTACACCTTC
j_call: TRBJ2-7; v_call: TRBV6-6; clone_size: NA; d_call: TRBD1; cdr3_length: 15; cdr3_aa: CASSYPGTGRYEQYF; cdr3_nt: TGTGCCAGCAGTTACCCCGGGACAGGGAGGTACGAGCAGTACTTC
j_call: TRBJ1-5; v_call: TRBV27; clone_size: NA; d_call: NA; cdr3_length: 15; cdr3_aa: CASSLSTGFNQPQHF; cdr3_nt: TGTGCCAGCAGTTTATCCACAGGCTTCAATCAGCCCCAGCATTTT
j_call: TRBJ2-1; v_call: TRBV6-5; clone_size: NA; d_call: NA; cdr3_length: 15; cdr3_aa: CASSWGVGSYNEQFF; cdr3_nt: TGTGCCAGCAGTTGGGGTGTGGGCTCCTACAATGAGCAGTTCTTC
j_call: TRBJ2-1; v_call: TRBV10-2; clone_size: NA; d_call: TRBD2; cdr3_length: 18; cdr3_aa: CASRALTGGGNPYNEQFF; cdr3_nt: TGCGCCAGCAGAGCCCTTACGGGGGGGGGAAACCCCTACAATGAGCAGTTCTTC
j_call: TRBJ2-1; v_call: TRBV5-5; clone_size: NA; d_call: TRBD1; cdr3_length: 16; cdr3_aa: CASSLEDRGLYNEQFF; cdr3_nt: TGTGCCAGCAGCTTGGAGGACAGGGGGCTATACAATGAGCAGTTCTTC
j_call: TRBJ2-2; v_call: TRBV2; clone_size: NA; d_call: NA; cdr3_length: 15; cdr3_aa: CASAGPGADTGELFF; cdr3_nt: TGTGCCTCAGCAGGGCCAGGGGCCGACACCGGGGAGCTGTTTTTT
j_call: TRBJ2-1; v_call: TRBV4-3; clone_size: NA; d_call: NA; cdr3_length: 16; cdr3_aa: CASSPFVFPGHNEQFF; cdr3_nt: TGCGCCAGCAGCCCGTTCGTCTTCCCCGGCCACAATGAGCAGTTCTTC
j_call: TRBJ2-3; v_call: TRBV7-2; clone_size: NA; d_call: TRBD2; cdr3_length: 17; cdr3_aa: CASSPTRRSGGVDTQYF; cdr3_nt: TGTGCCAGCAGCCCGACCAGGAGGAGCGGGGGGGTGGATACGCAGTATTTT
j_call: TRBJ2-1; v_call: TRBV4-1; clone_size: NA; d_call: TRBD2; cdr3_length: 21; cdr3_aa: CASSQKEFPGLAGGPDNEQFF; cdr3_nt: TGCGCCAGCAGCCAAAAAGAATTTCCGGGACTAGCGGGGGGGCCTGACAATGAGCAGTTCTTC
j_call: TRBJ1-5; v_call: TRBV18; clone_size: NA; d_call: TRBD1; cdr3_length: 16; cdr3_aa: CASSPRGTDSNQPQHF; cdr3_nt: TGTGCCAGCTCACCACGTGGGACAGATAGCAATCAGCCCCAGCATTTT
j_call: TRBJ1-3; v_call: TRBV28; clone_size: NA; d_call: NA; cdr3_length: 16; cdr3_aa: CASSSYTGTSGNTIYF; cdr3_nt: TGTGCCAGCAGTTCATATACAGGGACCTCTGGAAACACCATATATTTT
j_call: TRBJ2-3; v_call: TRBV28; clone_size: once; d_call: TRBD1; cdr3_length: 16; cdr3_aa: CASSPYRGDPQDTQYF; cdr3_nt: TGTGCCAGCAGCCCCTACAGGGGGGACCCCCAAGATACGCAGTATTTT
j_call: TRBJ2-1; v_call: TRBV5-1; clone_size: NA; d_call: TRBD1; cdr3_length: 14; cdr3_aa: CASSFEQGIHEQFF; cdr3_nt: TGCGCCAGCAGCTTCGAACAGGGGATACATGAGCAGTTCTTC
j_call: TRBJ1-1; v_call: TRBV28; clone_size: NA; d_call: NA; cdr3_length: 14; cdr3_aa: CASSPRQEEGEAFF; cdr3_nt: TGTGCCAGCAGTCCCCGCCAGGAAGAGGGTGAAGCTTTCTTT
j_call: TRBJ2-3; v_call: TRBV5-1; clone_size: NA; d_call: TRBD1; cdr3_length: 16; cdr3_aa: CASSLDWTGPTDTQYF; cdr3_nt: TGCGCCAGCAGCTTGGATTGGACAGGGCCCACAGATACGCAGTATTTT
j_call: TRBJ1-2; v_call: TRBV5-6; clone_size: NA; d_call: NA; cdr3_length: 15; cdr3_aa: CASSLFGGRDYGYTF; cdr3_nt: TGTGCCAGCAGCTTGTTTGGGGGGCGCGACTATGGCTACACCTTC
j_call: TRBJ1-6; v_call: TRBV6-5; clone_size: NA; d_call: NA; cdr3_length: 13; cdr3_aa: CASKGQDNSPLHF; cdr3_nt: TGTGCCAGCAAAGGTCAGGATAATTCACCCCTCCACTTT